The rows below give T cell receptor beta chains drawn from one sample of a study of regulatory T cells in long-lasting Graves disease. MiXCR, run by TCRdb on the multiplex PCR reads, gives a single entry per CDR3 protein. This sample yields around 510,000 distinct CDR3 sequences, of which around 21% are seen a single time; 7.8% belongs to the top ten. The sample consisted of peripheral blood mononuclear cells (PBMCs), taken when the disease was refractory, from a patient treated with antithyroid drugs. The receptors here all came from a female donor with Graves disease. Both conserved end residues are part of each CDR3. The order of the fields is CDR3 DNA, CDR3 protein, clone size, D gene, V gene, CDR3 length, J gene. The D gene is left open where the match is weak. The listing skips clone size in some rows; elsewhere it reads once, few, many or a size class.

TGTGCCAGTCAACAGGAAGACTTCACAGATACGCAGTATTTT	CASQQEDFTDTQYF	.	.	TRBV19	14	TRBJ2-3
TGTGCCAGCAGCTTAGCGCTAGGGGGTGGCGAAGCTTTCTTT	CASSLALGGGEAFF	few	.	TRBV7-2	14	TRBJ1-1
TGTGCCAGCAGTTACCCCGGAAGGGCGCTGGTGGACACCTTC	CASSYPGRALVDTF	many	.	TRBV6-2/TRBV6-3	14	TRBJ1-2
TGTGCCAGCAGCTTAGTCTTAGGGACAGGAAGATACGAGCAGTACTTC	CASSLVLGTGRYEQYF	.	TRBD1	TRBV7-9	16	TRBJ2-7
TGCGCCAGCAGCATTGACAGCATAATCTACGAGCAGTACTTC	CASSIDSIIYEQYF	.	.	TRBV5-1	14	TRBJ2-7
TGTGCCTGGAGTTTCGACAGGGGAAGTTCACCCCTCCACTTT	CAWSFDRGSSPLHF	few	TRBD1	TRBV30	14	TRBJ1-6
TGTGCCAGCAGTTTAATTACCCCCAGGGCTGGGGCCAACGTCCTGACTTTC	CASSLITPRAGANVLTF	few	.	TRBV28	17	TRBJ2-6
TGTGCCAGCACCCCGTCCGTACCCCTTAAGTTTGGGGGCTACACCTTC	CASTPSVPLKFGGYTF	many	.	TRBV6-1	16	TRBJ1-2
TGCGCCAGCAGCCAAGACGAGGGCAATCAGCCCCAGCATTTT	CASSQDEGNQPQHF	.	.	TRBV4-3	14	TRBJ1-5
TGTGCCAGCAGCTACCAGCGGGATCCCTACGAGCAGTACTTC	CASSYQRDPYEQYF	.	TRBD2	TRBV7-2	14	TRBJ2-7
TGTGCCAGCAGCCAAGAATCGCGCCTCCGGTATGAGCAGTTCTTC	CASSQESRLRYEQFF	.	.	TRBV3-1	15	TRBJ2-1
TGTGCCAGCAGCCATGGGGGGTACGAGCAGTACTTC	CASSHGGYEQYF	many	.	TRBV12-3/TRBV12-4	12	TRBJ2-7
TGTGCCACCAGCCAACAGGGTCACGAGCAGTACTTC	CATSQQGHEQYF	few	.	TRBV24-1	12	TRBJ2-7
TGTGCCACCAGTGACCTTAGGACAGGGGGGACTCTAGCCAAAAACATTCAGTACTTC	CATSDLRTGGTLAKNIQYF	many	TRBD1	TRBV24-1	19	TRBJ2-4
TGCGCCAGCAGTGAGTCGCAGGGGCAAGAGACCCAGTACTTC	CASSESQGQETQYF	.	.	TRBV10-2	14	TRBJ2-5
TGTGCCAGCGGGGGCCCCTCCTACGAGCAGTACTTC	CASGGPSYEQYF	many	.	TRBV28	12	TRBJ2-7
TGTGCCAGCTCACAGGGGGAGAGCTCCTACGAGCAGTACTTC	CASSQGESSYEQYF	many	.	TRBV18	14	TRBJ2-7
TGTGCCAGCAGGACCAGCCCTTATGGCTACACCTTC	CASRTSPYGYTF	many	.	TRBV2	12	TRBJ1-2
TGTGCCAGCAGCCGGATGAACTCAGGGGGGGCCTCCTACGAGCAGTACTTC	CASSRMNSGGASYEQYF	many	.	TRBV7-9	17	TRBJ2-7
TGTGCCTGGTCTCAGGGGGCGCGAGCCGGGGAGCTGTTTTTT	CAWSQGARAGELFF	.	TRBD1	TRBV30	14	TRBJ2-2
TGTGCCAGCAACCTTGGGGGTCACTATGGCTACACCTTC	CASNLGGHYGYTF	many	.	TRBV28	13	TRBJ1-2
TGTGCCAGCAGTGAAGCGCAGGCAGGGGGAGCCAAAAACATTCAGTACTTC	CASSEAQAGGAKNIQYF	.	TRBD1	TRBV6-1	17	TRBJ2-4
TGTGCCAGCAGCTTAGTTGGGGGCTCCACCGGGGAGCTGTTTTTT	CASSLVGGSTGELFF	few	.	TRBV7-8	15	TRBJ2-2
TGTGCCAGCAGTTTCACCGGGACAGGGGTCAATGGCTACACCTTC	CASSFTGTGVNGYTF	many	TRBD1	TRBV28	15	TRBJ1-2
TGTGCCAGCTCCCCGGACAGGGGTTGGGGCACTGAAGCTTTCTTT	CASSPDRGWGTEAFF	few	TRBD1	TRBV18	15	TRBJ1-1
TGCGCCAGCAGCTTTCAGATCTCCTACGAGCAGTACTTC	CASSFQISYEQYF	many	.	TRBV5-1	13	TRBJ2-7
TGTGCCAGCAGCTTGGGCCTGCAGGGGTATAGGGATGGCTACACCTTC	CASSLGLQGYRDGYTF	.	.	TRBV5-5	16	TRBJ1-2
TGTGCCACCGGTAGTCAGCCCCAGCATTTT	CATGSQPQHF	.	.	TRBV19	10	TRBJ1-5
TGTGCCAGCACCCAGATGCGACAGGGACGAGTCACTGAAGCTTTCTTT	CASTQMRQGRVTEAFF	once	TRBD1	TRBV28	16	TRBJ1-1
TGTGCCACCAGTGATGTGACTAGCGGGAGGGCCCTCGGCAATGAGCAGTTCTTC	CATSDVTSGRALGNEQFF	.	TRBD2	TRBV24-1	18	TRBJ2-1
TGCAGCGCCACGGTGACAACTAATGAAAAACTGTTTTTT	CSATVTTNEKLFF	.	.	TRBV29-1	13	TRBJ1-4
TGTGCCAGCAGCTTAACTCTTGGCTACACCTTC	CASSLTLGYTF	many	.	TRBV7-9	11	TRBJ1-2
TGTGCCAGCAGTTGGACTAGCTTGGCCTACAATGAGCAGTTCTTC	CASSWTSLAYNEQFF	once	TRBD2	TRBV6-2/TRBV6-3	15	TRBJ2-1
TGTGCCAGCAGTATAGAGGAGAACACTGAAGCTTTCTTT	CASSIEENTEAFF	.	.	TRBV5-6	13	TRBJ1-1
TGTGCCAGCAGTTCACCCAGTGGCTCTGGGGCCAACGTCCTGACTTTC	CASSSPSGSGANVLTF	few	.	TRBV6-5	16	TRBJ2-6
TGTGCCAGCAGCTTATATCGGGACATCTCCTACGAGCAGTACTTC	CASSLYRDISYEQYF	many	.	TRBV7-9	15	TRBJ2-7
TGCAGTGCCCGAAGTGGGGGGGATTTTTACAGTCAGCCCCAGCATTTT	CSARSGGDFYSQPQHF	.	.	TRBV20-1	16	TRBJ1-5
TGTGCCAGCAGCCAAGAAGGTATCTGGGGGAGCACTTACAATGAGCAGTTCTTC	CASSQEGIWGSTYNEQFF	.	.	TRBV14	18	TRBJ2-1
TGTGCCAGCAGCCGGTCTTTTGAAGAGACCCAGTACTTC	CASSRSFEETQYF	few	.	TRBV14	13	TRBJ2-5
TGCAGCGTTGAGGAGGGACAGGCTACCTACGAGCAGTACTTC	CSVEEGQATYEQYF	.	TRBD1	TRBV29-1	14	TRBJ2-7
TGTGCCAGCAGCCAAGATCCTCGACGGATCAGGAACTATGGCTACACCTTC	CASSQDPRRIRNYGYTF	.	.	TRBV3-1	17	TRBJ1-2